These T cell receptor beta chains were read from a single sample in a study of T cell responses to AZD1222 COVID-19 vaccine. Profiled with immunoSEQ multiplex PCR; TCRdb holds only in-frame clones, not every one. This sample has more than 85,000 clones, with roughly nine tenths found just once. The sequenced sample was peripheral blood, obtained 28 days after the second AZD1222 dose. These receptors originate from an adult who received the AZD1222 COVID-19 vaccine. The CDR3 runs from the conserved cysteine through the conserved F or W. A D gene is named only where the DNA matches it firmly. Clone sizes are given selectively: once, few, many, or a class where the clone is expanded.

V gene: TRBV27; clone size: .; J gene: TRBJ2-7; D gene: TRBD1; CDR3 protein: CASSLSPGQREQYF; CDR3 DNA: TGTGCCAGCAGTTTATCTCCGGGACAGCGGGAGCAGTACTTC
V gene: TRBV11-3; clone size: .; J gene: TRBJ2-7; D gene: .; CDR3 protein: CASSLDTLSHEQYF; CDR3 DNA: TGTGCCAGCAGCTTAGATACCCTATCGCACGAGCAGTACTTC
V gene: TRBV20-1; clone size: once; J gene: TRBJ1-5; D gene: .; CDR3 protein: CSARGLQPQHF; CDR3 DNA: TGCAGTGCTAGGGGATTACAGCCCCAGCATTTT
V gene: TRBV19; clone size: .; J gene: TRBJ1-1; D gene: .; CDR3 protein: CASSIGILGEAFF; CDR3 DNA: TGTGCCAGTAGTATCGGTATTCTGGGAGAAGCTTTCTTT
V gene: TRBV7-2; clone size: .; J gene: TRBJ1-3; D gene: .; CDR3 protein: CASTGAVSSGNTIYF; CDR3 DNA: TGTGCCAGCACTGGGGCGGTGAGCTCTGGAAACACCATATATTTT
V gene: TRBV13; clone size: .; J gene: TRBJ2-5; D gene: .; CDR3 protein: CASSLYGGALQETQYF; CDR3 DNA: TGTGCCAGCAGCTTATATGGCGGGGCACTCCAAGAGACCCAGTACTTC
V gene: TRBV9; clone size: .; J gene: TRBJ2-2; D gene: .; CDR3 protein: CASSVLGPAGNTGELFF; CDR3 DNA: TGTGCCAGCAGCGTTCTCGGACCGGCGGGTAACACCGGGGAGCTGTTTTTT
V gene: TRBV7-3; clone size: .; J gene: TRBJ2-1; D gene: TRBD2; CDR3 protein: CASSLGTAGGPGEQFF; CDR3 DNA: TGTGCCAGCAGCTTAGGTACCGCGGGAGGGCCGGGTGAGCAGTTCTTC
V gene: TRBV27; clone size: .; J gene: TRBJ1-4; D gene: .; CDR3 protein: CASSFWGRDEKLFF; CDR3 DNA: TGTGCCAGCAGTTTTTGGGGCAGAGATGAAAAACTGTTTTTT
V gene: TRBV28; clone size: .; J gene: TRBJ1-1; D gene: .; CDR3 protein: CASRTGTPNTEAFF; CDR3 DNA: TGTGCCAGCAGGACCGGGACGCCGAACACTGAAGCTTTCTTT
V gene: TRBV7-9; clone size: .; J gene: TRBJ2-7; D gene: TRBD2; CDR3 protein: CASTGLAGGYYEQYF; CDR3 DNA: TGTGCCAGCACCGGTCTAGCGGGAGGATACTACGAGCAGTACTTC
V gene: TRBV7-5; clone size: few; J gene: TRBJ1-3; D gene: .; CDR3 protein: CVRSLTGQEGSGNTIYF; CDR3 DNA: TGTGTCAGAAGCTTGACAGGGCAGGAGGGCTCTGGAAACACCATATATTTT
V gene: TRBV7-2; clone size: .; J gene: TRBJ1-5; D gene: .; CDR3 protein: CASSFWGQGNQPQHF; CDR3 DNA: TGTGCCAGCAGCTTTTGGGGGCAGGGCAATCAGCCCCAGCATTTT
V gene: TRBV24-1; clone size: .; J gene: TRBJ2-1; D gene: .; CDR3 protein: CATSDTGTNNEQFF; CDR3 DNA: TGTGCCACCAGTGACACCGGGACAAACAATGAGCAGTTCTTC
V gene: TRBV28; clone size: .; J gene: TRBJ2-1; D gene: .; CDR3 protein: CASSPGGSTDEQFF; CDR3 DNA: TGTGCCAGCAGCCCAGGAGGGTCAACAGATGAGCAGTTCTTC
V gene: TRBV4-1; clone size: .; J gene: TRBJ2-7; D gene: TRBD1; CDR3 protein: CASRKTGDHEQYF; CDR3 DNA: TGCGCCAGCAGAAAGACAGGGGATCACGAGCAGTACTTC
V gene: TRBV27; clone size: .; J gene: TRBJ2-1; D gene: .; CDR3 protein: CATSGGAYLEQFF; CDR3 DNA: TGTGCGACAAGTGGTGGGGCCTACCTTGAGCAGTTCTTC
V gene: TRBV5-1; clone size: .; J gene: TRBJ2-1; D gene: TRBD1; CDR3 protein: CASSFTGVVYNEQFF; CDR3 DNA: TGCGCCAGCAGCTTTACAGGGGTCGTGTACAATGAGCAGTTCTTC
V gene: TRBV6-5; clone size: .; J gene: TRBJ1-5; D gene: .; CDR3 protein: CASRPRGSNQPQHF; CDR3 DNA: TGTGCCAGCAGACCCCGTGGGTCCAATCAGCCCCAGCATTTT
V gene: TRBV28; clone size: .; J gene: TRBJ1-4; D gene: .; CDR3 protein: CASKDLESATNEKLFF; CDR3 DNA: TGTGCCAGCAAGGACCTCGAGAGTGCAACTAATGAAAAACTGTTTTTT
V gene: TRBV9; clone size: .; J gene: TRBJ1-2; D gene: TRBD1; CDR3 protein: CASSVGGQTYGYTF; CDR3 DNA: TGTGCCAGCAGCGTAGGGGGACAGACCTATGGCTACACCTTC
V gene: TRBV28; clone size: .; J gene: TRBJ1-1; D gene: .; CDR3 protein: CASIPSGGFNTEAFF; CDR3 DNA: TGTGCCAGCATCCCGTCGGGGGGGTTTAACACTGAAGCTTTCTTT
V gene: TRBV5-6; clone size: .; J gene: TRBJ2-1; D gene: .; CDR3 protein: CASSLGLYNEQFF; CDR3 DNA: TGTGCCAGCAGCTTGGGACTTTACAATGAGCAGTTCTTC
V gene: TRBV28; clone size: .; J gene: TRBJ2-7; D gene: TRBD2; CDR3 protein: CASSLGLAGHAQYF; CDR3 DNA: TGTGCCAGCAGTTTGGGACTAGCGGGCCATGCGCAGTACTTC
V gene: TRBV6-5; clone size: .; J gene: TRBJ2-7; D gene: TRBD1; CDR3 protein: CASEGQGLGNEQYF; CDR3 DNA: TGTGCCAGCGAAGGACAGGGGTTGGGCAACGAGCAGTACTTC
V gene: TRBV3-1/TRBV3-2; clone size: once; J gene: TRBJ2-1; D gene: .; CDR3 protein: CASSLSRERRGSYNEQFF; CDR3 DNA: TGTGCCAGCAGCCTCTCCCGGGAGAGAAGGGGCTCCTACAATGAGCAGTTCTTC
V gene: TRBV5-4; clone size: .; J gene: TRBJ2-7; D gene: .; CDR3 protein: CASSSQGYEQYF; CDR3 DNA: TGTGCCAGCAGCTCACAGGGCTACGAGCAGTACTTC
V gene: TRBV12-3/TRBV12-4; clone size: .; J gene: TRBJ2-1; D gene: .; CDR3 protein: CASSALSDEQFF; CDR3 DNA: TGTGCCAGCAGTGCCCTATCGGATGAGCAGTTCTTC
V gene: TRBV5-6; clone size: .; J gene: TRBJ1-4; D gene: .; CDR3 protein: CASSLGDGATNEKLFF; CDR3 DNA: TGTGCCAGCAGCTTGGGGGACGGTGCAACTAATGAAAAACTGTTTTTT
V gene: TRBV7-9; clone size: .; J gene: TRBJ2-3; D gene: .; CDR3 protein: CASSLVRTQNTDTQYF; CDR3 DNA: TGTGCCAGCAGCTTAGTGCGGACTCAAAACACAGATACGCAGTATTTT
V gene: TRBV28; clone size: .; J gene: TRBJ1-3; D gene: .; CDR3 protein: CASSSGVGNTIYF; CDR3 DNA: TGTGCCAGCAGTTCAGGGGTCGGAAACACCATATATTTT
V gene: TRBV7-2; clone size: .; J gene: TRBJ2-1; D gene: TRBD2; CDR3 protein: CASSSLLSIGRDYNEQFF; CDR3 DNA: TGTGCCAGCAGCTCCCTATTAAGTATCGGGAGGGACTACAATGAGCAGTTCTTC
V gene: TRBV7-2; clone size: .; J gene: TRBJ2-3; D gene: .; CDR3 protein: CASSRLADTQYF; CDR3 DNA: TGTGCCAGCAGCCGACTGGCAGATACGCAGTATTTT
V gene: TRBV10-3; clone size: .; J gene: TRBJ2-7; D gene: .; CDR3 protein: CAISDGGHSHEQYF; CDR3 DNA: TGTGCCATCAGTGATGGGGGACATTCCCACGAGCAGTACTTC
V gene: TRBV4-2; clone size: few; J gene: TRBJ1-6; D gene: .; CDR3 protein: CASSQELGVPSPLHF; CDR3 DNA: TGTGCCAGCAGCCAAGAGTTAGGGGTCCCATCACCCCTCCACTTT
V gene: TRBV5-1; clone size: .; J gene: TRBJ2-1; D gene: .; CDR3 protein: CASSLVAGNNEQFF; CDR3 DNA: TGCGCCAGCAGCTTGGTAGCAGGGAACAATGAGCAGTTCTTC
V gene: TRBV4-1; clone size: .; J gene: TRBJ2-7; D gene: .; CDR3 protein: CASSQEGPGYEQYF; CDR3 DNA: TGCGCCAGCAGCCAAGAAGGACCGGGCTACGAGCAGTACTTC
V gene: TRBV6-5; clone size: .; J gene: TRBJ1-5; D gene: TRBD1; CDR3 protein: CASSTQGAGPQHF; CDR3 DNA: TGTGCCAGCAGTACACAGGGGGCTGGGCCCCAGCATTTT
V gene: TRBV21-1; clone size: .; J gene: TRBJ2-7; D gene: .; CDR3 protein: CASSDGLAGHYEQYF; CDR3 DNA: TGTGCCAGCAGCGATGGACTAGCGGGGCACTACGAGCAGTACTTC
V gene: TRBV7-8; clone size: .; J gene: TRBJ2-7; D gene: .; CDR3 protein: CASSLEGGTGPSSYEQYF; CDR3 DNA: TGTGCCAGCAGCTTAGAGGGGGGGACCGGGCCGAGCTCCTACGAGCAGTACTTC
V gene: TRBV27; clone size: once; J gene: TRBJ2-3; D gene: .; CDR3 protein: CASSWQRKDTQYF; CDR3 DNA: TGTGCCAGCAGTTGGCAGAGGAAGGATACGCAGTATTTT
V gene: TRBV6-2/TRBV6-3; clone size: .; J gene: TRBJ1-1; D gene: .; CDR3 protein: CASTPRGAGVTEAFF; CDR3 DNA: TGTGCCAGCACCCCTAGGGGGGCAGGGGTCACTGAAGCTTTCTTT
V gene: TRBV11-2; clone size: .; J gene: TRBJ2-1; D gene: TRBD2; CDR3 protein: CASSLEGLVIGNNEQFF; CDR3 DNA: TGTGCCAGCAGCTTAGAGGGACTAGTCATCGGTAACAATGAGCAGTTCTTC
V gene: TRBV5-4; clone size: .; J gene: TRBJ2-7; D gene: .; CDR3 protein: CASSLVGGESSYEQYF; CDR3 DNA: TGTGCCAGCAGCTTGGTTGGGGGTGAGAGCTCCTACGAGCAGTACTTC
V gene: TRBV28; clone size: .; J gene: TRBJ1-4; D gene: .; CDR3 protein: CASSSRAPPNEKLFF; CDR3 DNA: TGTGCCAGCAGTTCTCGGGCACCCCCAAATGAAAAACTGTTTTTT
V gene: TRBV28; clone size: few; J gene: TRBJ2-7; D gene: .; CDR3 protein: CASSLIGANYEQYF; CDR3 DNA: TGTGCCAGCAGTTTGATCGGGGCTAACTACGAGCAGTACTTC
V gene: TRBV5-4; clone size: .; J gene: TRBJ1-5; D gene: .; CDR3 protein: CASSPGPSTNQPQHF; CDR3 DNA: TGTGCCAGCAGCCCGGGACCTAGCACCAATCAGCCCCAGCATTTT
V gene: TRBV6-1; clone size: few; J gene: TRBJ1-6; D gene: TRBD1; CDR3 protein: CASSAGGQGYNSPLHF; CDR3 DNA: TGTGCCAGCAGTGCCGGGGGACAGGGCTATAATTCACCCCTCCACTTT
V gene: TRBV5-1; clone size: .; J gene: TRBJ2-2; D gene: TRBD2; CDR3 protein: CASSPTSGTGTGELFF; CDR3 DNA: TGCGCCAGCAGCCCGACGAGCGGGACCGGCACCGGGGAGCTGTTTTTT
V gene: TRBV18; clone size: .; J gene: TRBJ2-6; D gene: .; CDR3 protein: CASSPPGTGANVLTF; CDR3 DNA: TGTGCCAGCTCACCACCGGGGACTGGGGCCAACGTCCTGACTTTC
V gene: TRBV5-8; clone size: .; J gene: TRBJ1-4; D gene: .; CDR3 protein: CASSLGFWVATNEKLFF; CDR3 DNA: TGTGCCAGCAGCTTGGGATTTTGGGTGGCAACTAATGAAAAACTGTTTTTT
V gene: TRBV5-1; clone size: .; J gene: TRBJ2-7; D gene: .; CDR3 protein: CASSSQGSYEQYF; CDR3 DNA: TGCGCCAGCAGCTCGCAGGGATCCTACGAGCAGTACTTC
V gene: TRBV19; clone size: .; J gene: TRBJ2-7; D gene: .; CDR3 protein: CASSMFQGGSEQYF; CDR3 DNA: TGTGCCAGTAGTATGTTTCAGGGGGGGAGCGAGCAGTACTTC
V gene: TRBV28; clone size: .; J gene: TRBJ1-2; D gene: TRBD1; CDR3 protein: CASSLINKGANYGYTF; CDR3 DNA: TGTGCCAGCAGTTTAATAAATAAGGGGGCGAACTATGGCTACACCTTC
V gene: TRBV30; clone size: .; J gene: TRBJ1-1; D gene: .; CDR3 protein: CAWSVQMNTEAFF; CDR3 DNA: TGTGCCTGGAGTGTACAGATGAACACTGAAGCTTTCTTT